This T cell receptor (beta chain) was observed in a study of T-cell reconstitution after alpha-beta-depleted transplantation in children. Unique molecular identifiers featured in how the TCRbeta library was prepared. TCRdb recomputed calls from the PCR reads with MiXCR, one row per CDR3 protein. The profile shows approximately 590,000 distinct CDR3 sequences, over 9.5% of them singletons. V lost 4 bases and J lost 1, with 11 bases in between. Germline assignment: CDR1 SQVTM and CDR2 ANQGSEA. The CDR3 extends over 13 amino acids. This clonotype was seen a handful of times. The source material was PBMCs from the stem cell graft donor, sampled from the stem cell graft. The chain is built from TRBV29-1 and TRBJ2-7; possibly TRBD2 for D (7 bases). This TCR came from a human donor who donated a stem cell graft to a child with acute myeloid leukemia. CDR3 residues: CSVGGGASYEQYF. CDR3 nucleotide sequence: TGCAGCGTTGGGGGGGGCGCTTCCTACGAGCAGTACTTC.